This T cell receptor beta chain comes out of a study of blood T cell repertoires in COVID-19. The overall study: The United States, Italy and Spain were the sources of the acute and convalescent COVID-19 samples. The analysed material was cDNA or gDNA that came from T cells, B-cell-depleted T cells, or PBMCs.

CDR3 length: 18 residues. V was shortened by 6 bases and J by 1 base, with 19 bases between the two germline ends. Germline CDR1 reads MGHRA; CDR2 reads YSYEKL. In the source study's methods: Amplification from reference gene primers served as the basis for estimated nucleated cell counts. Sequencing was performed with immunoSEQ multiplex PCR; in TCRdb, only in-frame clones are kept and a portion is missing. That table is the source of V, J and clone size, and D and trimming were worked out from the DNA. The sample holds about 67,000 clones; approximately 88% are singletons and the top ten take approximately 19%.

The material sequenced was peripheral blood. This chain uses TRBV4-1 with TRBJ2-6; perhaps TRBD1 as D (5 bases). This sequence originates from an elderly woman with acute or convalescent COVID-19. CDR3 residues: CASSPQDTTPSGANVLTF. The CDR3 coding sequence is TGCGCCAGCAGTCCACAGGACACAACACCATCTGGGGCCAACGTCCTGACTTTC.